Presented here are 10 T cell receptor beta chains from one specimen sequenced in a study of glioma-infiltrating T cells. Amplification of TCR alpha and beta CDR3 regions from RNA used iRepertoire nested multiplex PCR. MiXCR was run by TCRdb on the multiplex PCR reads, yielding one entry per CDR3 protein. The repertoire holds around 20,000 distinct CDR3 sequences, with roughly 25% as singletons. Sequencing used glioma tissue, nonneoplastic brain tissue, or PBMCs (not recorded which). The source of these receptors is a human donor with low-grade glioma or glioblastoma, undergoing nonglioma brain surgery, or in good health (not recorded which).

By share, this clonotype counts as medium-sized. The V gene is TRBV6-1, the J gene TRBJ1-1; D gene ambiguous. Germline CDR1 and CDR2: MNHNS and SASEGT. This CDR3 contains 14 residues. Trimming removed 6 bases from V and 1 base from J, with 12 bases in between. The CDR3 DNA sequence: TGTGCCAGCAGGGGAGGCCCCTCGAACACTGAAGCTTTCTTT. Translated, it gives CASRGGPSNTEAFF.

This clonotype was counted between two and nine times. The genes are TRBV7-9 and TRBJ1-3; D gene unclear. V lost 4 bases, J lost 3 bases, and 13 bases lay in between. Germline V lookup: CDR1 SEHNR, CDR2 FQNEAQ (reference sequence). The CDR3 consists of 15 residues. The CDR3 reads CASSSLDPGGNTIYF. The CDR3 DNA sequence: TGTGCCAGCAGCTCCCTAGACCCGGGTGGAAACACCATATATTTT.

The rearrangement links TRBV18 to TRBJ1-2; no firm D call. V was clipped by 4 bases and J by 3 bases, with 9 bases between them. The CDR3 loop spans 13 amino acids. Germline lookup yields CDR1 KGHSH and CDR2 LQKENI. CDR3 amino acids: CASSLGEDYGYTF. CDR3 DNA sequence: TGTGCCAGCTCACTGGGAGAGGACTATGGCTACACCTTC.

This clonotype was recorded many times. V usage is TRBV6-1 and J usage is TRBJ2-7, with D perhaps matching TRBD1 (5 bases). Between the trimmed V and J ends, which lost 6 bases and 4 bases, there was a span of 22 bases. Per the germline V gene, CDR1 is MNHNS and CDR2 is SASEGT. The CDR3 has 16 residues. CDR3 coding DNA: TGTGCCAGCAGCTCGAAGGTGGGGCAGGGTGCTTACGAGCAGTACTTC. Amino acid sequence: CASSSKVGQGAYEQYF.

This clonotype was picked up many times. This chain joins TRBV3-1 and TRBJ1-1; TRBD1 agrees at 7 bases. CDR3 length equals 14 residues. V lost 4 bases and J lost 3; bases outside the gene matches: 5. CDR1 and CDR2 (germline): LGHDT, YNNKEL (reference sequence). CDR3 protein: CASSRQGGDTEAFF. The CDR3 DNA follows: TGTGCCAGCAGCCGTCAGGGGGGGGACACTGAAGCTTTCTTT.

As to this clonotype: A single base separates this from a much larger clone, so it may be a read error. This chain uses TRBV20-1 with TRBJ2-7; TRBD1 aligns across 8 bases. CDR1 DFQATT and CDR2 SNEGSKA come from the germline V gene (reference sequence). The CDR3 covers 11 residues. Trimming took 6 bases from V and 7 from J; bases not matched to a gene: 5. The CDR3 DNA follows: TGCAGTGCCTGGACAGGGAAAGAGCAGTACTTC. This sequence encodes CSAWTGKEQYF.

This chain uses TRBV19 with TRBJ2-2, with TRBD1 identical over 9 bases. Unmatched junction bases numbered 7, after V lost 5 bases and J lost 6 bases. The CDR3 has 15 residues. CDR1 and CDR2 (germline): LNHDA, SQIVND (reference sequence). This chain's CDR3 is CASSLKTGGAGELFF. DNA for the CDR3: TGTGCCAGTAGTCTAAAGACAGGGGGAGCCGGGGAGCTGTTTTTT.

Turning to this clonotype: A much larger clone lies one base from this, so it may be a read error. The chain couples TRBV28 to TRBJ1-1, with a weak D call TRBD1 (6 bases). The CDR3 extends over 16 amino acids. Germline V gives CDR1 MDHEN, CDR2 SYDVKM. With 4 bases removed from V and 1 base from J, the gap between germline ends came to 16 bases. For the CDR3, the DNA is TGTGCCAGCAGTTCTGACGGGGGGCAGGAGAACACTGAAGCTTTCTTT. Translation: CASSSDGGQENTEAFF.

V usage is TRBV18 and J usage is TRBJ2-7; D may be TRBD1 (6 bases). CDR3 size: 13 residues. Germline V gives CDR1 KGHSH, CDR2 LQKENI. The V end lost 0 bases, the J end lost 3 bases, and 6 bases lay between the germline ends. As DNA, the CDR3 is TGTGCCAGCTCACCACCGGACAGCTACGAGCAGTACTTC. Amino acids: CASSPPDSYEQYF.

With respect to this clonotype: It may be a read error: a sequence one base away is much more abundant. The chain is built from TRBV27 and TRBJ1-6, with 7 bases that match TRBD1. This CDR3 comprises 14 residues. Germline CDR1 reads MNHEY; CDR2 reads SMNVEV (reference sequence). The chain's CDR3 is CASSLGQQNSPLRF. As DNA, the CDR3 is TGTGCCAGCAGTTTGGGACAGCAAAATTCACCCCTCCGCTTT.